One sample yielded the 5 T cell receptor beta chains listed below, sequenced in a study of T cell repertoires in cytomegalovirus infection. These receptors' targets are unknown. MiXCR, run by TCRdb on the reads, gives a single entry per CDR3 protein. The top ten clones hold roughly 13% of a sample with about 890,000 distinct CDR3 sequences, roughly 30% of them seen once. The sample in question was cultured CD8+ T cells from PBMCs, obtained from culture after CMV antigen stimulation. The receptors shown here come from a human donor in good health (CMV status not recorded). Some clones in this sample may be carry-over from other donors' samples.

This chain uses TRBV20-1 with TRBJ2-7; tentatively, D is TRBD2 (5 bases). This CDR3 has 13 amino acids. Per the germline V gene, CDR1 is DFQATT and CDR2 is SNEGSKA (reference sequence). The ends were cut back, 6 bases at V and 4 bases at J, with 16 bases in the middle. The CDR3 nucleotides read TGCAGTGCCAGGACTCCCGACCGATACGAGCAGTACTTC. This sequence encodes CSARTPDRYEQYF.

In its sample, this clonotype was seen a few times. This sequence joins TRBV7-6 and TRBJ2-1, with D tentatively TRBD2 (7 bases). The germline V gene encodes CDR1 SGHVS and CDR2 FNYEAQ. The V and J ends lost 2 bases and 5 bases respectively, with 13 bases between them. This CDR3 spans 15 amino acids. CDR3 in DNA: TGTGCCAGCAGCTTACTCCGGGGGGCACACAATGAGCAGTTCTTC. This encodes CASSLLRGAHNEQFF.

There are many counts of this clonotype. J is TRBJ1-1 and V is TRBV7-9, with D tentatively TRBD1 (5 bases). From germline, CDR1 is SEHNR and CDR2 FQNEAQ (reference sequence). The ends were cut back, 5 bases at V and 2 bases at J, with 12 bases in the middle. The CDR3 spans 14 residues. CDR3 sequence: CASSPIRTNTEAFF. The DNA for the CDR3 is TGTGCCAGCAGCCCAATTAGGACAAACACTGAAGCTTTCTTT.

The chain has TRBV27 and TRBJ2-5; TRBD1 aligns across 7 bases. Germline V gene data show CDR1 as MNHEY and CDR2 as SMNVEV (reference sequence). The trim removed 5 bases at V and 4 bases at J, leaving 7 bases unmatched. The CDR3 sequence is 14 residues long. CDR3 sequence: CASSPQGTRETQYF. The CDR3 DNA sequence: TGTGCCAGCAGTCCACAGGGGACGAGAGAGACCCAGTACTTC.

This clonotype has only a few counts. V usage is TRBV4-1 and J usage is TRBJ2-3; 11 nucleotides agree with TRBD1. With V trimmed by 0 bases and J by 2 bases, 10 bases remained unmatched. CDR1 and CDR2 (germline): MGHRA, YSYEKL. The CDR3 is 19 amino acids. The CDR3 DNA sequence: TGCGCCAGCAGCCAAGAGAAGACCGGGACAGGGGGAAACACAGATACGCAGTATTTT. It codes for CASSQEKTGTGGNTDTQYF.